This entry describes one T cell receptor beta chain. The sample originates from a study of blood T cell repertoires in COVID-19. Study details: Spain, Italy and the United States supplied samples that represented acute and convalescent COVID-19. Sources were T cells, B-cell-depleted T cells, or PBMCs; the material itself was cDNA or gDNA.

Participant-reported clinical history was the basis for cohort assignment. Authors' data handling: The authors estimated nucleated cell counts from reference gene primer amplification. Clones were read by immunoSEQ multiplex PCR, and TCRdb kept only the in-frame ones, dropping some. V, J and clone size reflect that table, while D and trimming were determined from the DNA. This table has about 440,000 clones, 70% to 90% appearing once. CDR1 and CDR2 (germline): DFQATT, SNEGSKA (reference sequence). The CDR3 consists of 13 residues. Trimming took 3 bases from V and 0 from J, leaving 6 bases between them.

Sequenced sample: PBMCs or T cells enriched from blood (not recorded which). The V call is TRBV20-1, the J call TRBJ2-4; no clear D gene. The clonotype was recovered from a woman between 18 and 30 years old with acute COVID-19. The CDR3 spells CSASPLAKNIQYF. In DNA, the CDR3 is TGCAGTGCTAGTCCACTAGCCAAAAACATTCAGTACTTC.